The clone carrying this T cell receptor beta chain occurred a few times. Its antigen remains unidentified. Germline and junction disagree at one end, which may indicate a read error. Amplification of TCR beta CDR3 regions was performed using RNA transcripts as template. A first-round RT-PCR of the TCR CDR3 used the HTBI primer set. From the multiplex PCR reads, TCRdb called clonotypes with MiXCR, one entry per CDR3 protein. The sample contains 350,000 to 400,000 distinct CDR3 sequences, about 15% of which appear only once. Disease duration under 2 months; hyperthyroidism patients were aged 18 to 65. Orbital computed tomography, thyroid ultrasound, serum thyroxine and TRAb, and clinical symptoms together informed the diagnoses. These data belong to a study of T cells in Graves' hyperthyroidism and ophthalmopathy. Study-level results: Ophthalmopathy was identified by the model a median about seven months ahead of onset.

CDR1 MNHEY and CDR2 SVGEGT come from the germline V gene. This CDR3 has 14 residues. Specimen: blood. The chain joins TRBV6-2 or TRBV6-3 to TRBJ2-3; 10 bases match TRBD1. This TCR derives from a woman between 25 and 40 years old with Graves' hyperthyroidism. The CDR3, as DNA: TGCGCCAGCAGGGGACAGGGGAGCACAGATACGCAGTATTTT. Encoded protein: CASRGQGSTDTQYF.